This T cell receptor (beta chain) was recorded in a study of identical twins (dated by TCRdb to about 2016). Describing the broader study: TCR alpha and beta repertoires from monozygotic twins, unrelated adults of various ages and cord blood were deep-sequenced to test whether fetal clonotypes persist. To rule out contamination, replicate twin experiments were performed at different times with different library preparation protocols. Results and caveats for the whole study, not just this receptor: In monozygotic twins, recombination models systematically underestimated out-of-frame TCR alpha sharing, but the models matched the sharing seen between unrelated individuals. Invariant T cells such as MAIT and iNKT could partly confound zero-insertion analyses, though diverse VJ usage argued against this for most clonotypes. A weaker excess of twin sharing was found in beta out-of-frame sequences because the signal-to-noise ratio was lowered by fewer shared sequences. Because the same donors could not be followed over many years, conclusions were based on cross-sectional statistical analysis. Abundant cord blood beta clonotypes had fewer insertions, young adult naive repertoires showed a similar but weaker trend, and memory repertoires showed no such trend. Compared with coincidental sharing between unrelated individuals, an excess of low generation-probability sequences was observed among out-of-frame TCR alpha sequences shared between twins.

The library was built by means of 5' RACE. The sequencer was an Illumina HiSeq 2000. Template switching added a universal primer binding site, and the final cDNA carried a unique molecular identifier that allowed TCR cDNA molecules to be counted accurately. Specific primers in the conserved constant-segment region were used to synthesize first-strand cDNA for TCR alpha and beta chains. To control for contamination, every cDNA library was double barcoded, receiving both a SMART-Mk sample barcode and Illumina barcodes. Two successive PCR steps introduced TruSeq adapter sequences along with Illumina sample barcodes. Sequencing of the TCR alpha and beta cDNA libraries was done on the Illumina HiSeq platform using custom primers. In the paper's pipeline: Raw reads were processed with MiGEC to extract unique molecular identifiers, and MiXCR was used to determine CDR3 positions. For each individual, recombination models were inferred using an EM algorithm with the repgenHMM and IGoR tools. The analysis of shared clonotypes was done with the tcR package in R, with sharing normalized by the product of cloneset sizes. To study raw recombination free of thymic and clonal selection effects, out-of-frame nonproductive sequences were analyzed. TCRdb handled the public reads itself, with Q25 trimming in fastp and clone calling in MiXCR, and kept productive beta chains. Duplicate CDR3 protein sequences are folded into a single record with the most common DNA and genes. It is TCRdb's table, rather than the study itself, that gives the V and J calls and clone size. This sample has roughly 690,000 distinct CDR3 sequences in its table, and roughly 6.2% of those were observed once. The ten biggest clones cover under 2% of the sample.

This clonotype was seen more than once but under ten times. Its antigen is unknown. No much larger clone is present one base from it, and per-base qualities are unavailable. All donors were healthy Caucasians. Three unrelated non-twin adults were also sequenced: a male aged 18 to 30, a male aged 50 to 60 and a female aged 50 to 60. Miltenyi CD45RO+ enrichment and human naive T-cell isolation kits were used to isolate memory (CD45RO+) and naive T cells from PBMC. The sample was naive T cells sorted from blood. The cell subset or site label corresponds to: cells isolated with a human naive T-cell isolation kit. The source of this sequence is a man between 18 and 29 years old in good health.

The CDR3 region reads CASSSLGGRVNEQFF. Read as DNA, the sequence is TGTGCCAGCAGCTCACTAGGCGGGAGGGTCAATGAGCAGTTCTTC. The chain employs TRBV7-3 and TRBJ2-1; TRBD2 lines up with 9 middle nucleotides. The germline V gene specifies SGHTA as CDR1 and FQGTGA as CDR2. Trimming accounts for 4 bases at V and 6 bases at J, while the number of junction bases matched to no gene is 7. There are 15 amino acids in the CDR3, from cysteine to phenylalanine inclusive. The entry retains the CDR3 DNA only, 45 bases that are in frame from base 1. Reference TRBV7-3 and TRBJ2-1 genes cover what lies past the CDR3, so the full variable domain is GAGVSQTPSNKVTEKGKYVELRCDPISGHTALYWYRQSLGQGPEFLIYFQGTGAADDSGLPNDRFFAVRPEGSVSTLKIQRTERGDSAVYLCASSSLGGRVNEQFFGPGTRLTVL.